This TCR beta chain was recovered during a study of blood T cell repertoires in COVID-19. Turning to the study itself: The analysed material was cDNA or gDNA that came from T cells, B-cell-depleted T cells, or PBMCs.

Repertoires were generated with immunoSEQ multiplex PCR, while TCRdb's copy carries only in-frame clones and drops some. The sample lists hundreds of thousands of clones, about 90% occurring once. Followed over time, Seattle patients had been enrolled while infection was active. Trimming pared 5 bases from V and 0 bases from J, leaving 13 bases between. There are 15 residues in the CDR3. Per the germline V gene, CDR1 is SGHAT and CDR2 is FQNNGV. The V gene is TRBV11-2, the J gene TRBJ2-5; weak D call: TRBD1 (5 bases). This receptor was identified in a man aged 18 to 29 with COVID-19, enrolled during active disease. The sample was peripheral blood. The CDR3 spells CASSQGDRDQETQYF. The CDR3 DNA is TGTGCCAGCAGCCAGGGCGACAGAGACCAAGAGACCCAGTACTTC.